This T cell receptor beta chain was sequenced during a study of T cell repertoires in aging, cancer and after chemotherapy. Study as a whole: Pre- and post-chemotherapy samples were paired from glioblastoma patients treated with temozolomide-based therapy.

TRB rearrangements spanning V, D and J were amplified using mixed TRB-A/B primers. One entry per CDR3 protein results from TCRdb running MiXCR on the multiplex PCR reads. Among around 1,300 distinct CDR3 sequences listed, less than 25% were seen once. Amplification of TCR beta used genomic DNA extracted from peripheral blood. Study-wide points: Immunological memory after chemotherapy cannot be judged from the repertoire data.

By sample fraction, this clonotype is medium-sized. Its antigen is as yet unknown. The CDR3 contains 14 residues. The V gene lost 6 bases and the J gene lost 3 bases, with 13 bases spanning the gap. The germline CDR1 and CDR2 sequences are MNHEY and SVGAGI. The rearrangement links TRBV6-5 to TRBJ2-3; tentative D call: TRBD2 (6 bases). The receptor was isolated from a human donor with a solid tumor. What was sequenced was blood. The CDR3 nucleotides are TGTGCCAGCAGGAGGGCTAGCGTTACAGATACGCAGTATTTT. The encoded protein is CASRRASVTDTQYF.